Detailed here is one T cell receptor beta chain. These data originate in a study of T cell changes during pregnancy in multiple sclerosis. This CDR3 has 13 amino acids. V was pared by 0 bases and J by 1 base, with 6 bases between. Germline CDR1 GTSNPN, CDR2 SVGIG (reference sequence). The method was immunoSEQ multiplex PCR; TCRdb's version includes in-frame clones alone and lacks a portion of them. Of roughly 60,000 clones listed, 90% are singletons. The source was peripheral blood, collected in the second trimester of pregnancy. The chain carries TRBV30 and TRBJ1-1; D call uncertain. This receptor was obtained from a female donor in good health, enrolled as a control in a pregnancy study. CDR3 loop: CAWSVQENTEAFF. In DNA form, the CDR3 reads TGTGCCTGGAGTGTACAAGAGAACACTGAAGCTTTCTTT. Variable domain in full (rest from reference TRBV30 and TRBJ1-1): SQTIHQWPATLVQPVGSPLSLECTVEGTSNPNLYWYRQAAGRGLQLLFYSVGIGQISSEVPQNLSASRPQDRQFILSSKKLLLSDSGFYLCAWSVQENTEAFFGQGTRLTVV.